This T cell receptor (beta chain) was recorded in a study of OX40 agonist ivuxolimab in advanced cancers. Points on this clone: Its target is unknown.

Study observations and caveats: It was not determined which antigens were specifically recognized by the peripheral T cells that had undergone clonal expansion.

Germline V CDR1 and CDR2: PRHDT, FYEKMQ (reference sequence). The V end lost 11 bases, the J end lost 5 bases, and 18 bases lay between the germline ends. The CDR3 is 13 residues long. Clones were read by immunoSEQ multiplex PCR, and TCRdb kept only the in-frame ones, dropping some. Of more than 45,000 clones listed, about 90% are singletons. Material: CD4+ or CD8+ T cells sorted from blood, obtained in a trial of the OX40 agonist ivuxolimab. The chain recombines TRBV13 with TRBJ1-1; D gene uncertain. This receptor was obtained from an adult with an advanced solid tumor such as melanoma, head and neck, liver or kidney cancer. CDR3 in amino acids: CAGQENGKTEAFF. DNA for the CDR3: TGTGCCGGGCAAGAGAATGGGAAAACTGAAGCTTTCTTT.